This TCR beta chain was sequenced for a study of PD-1 blockade in classical Hodgkin lymphoma (dated by TCRdb to about 2020). Context from the whole study: Nivolumab dosing was 3 mg/kg intravenously every 2 weeks, continuing until either disease progression or unacceptable toxicity. To define a peripheral blood immune signature of response to PD-1 blockade in classical Hodgkin lymphoma, the study combined TCR beta sequencing with CyTOF. General findings and caveats noted by the study authors: Lower diversity was seen in patients whose nivolumab began less than 1 year after ASCT, and these patients were left out of later analyses so that immune reconstitution would not confound the results. Newly diagnosed patients were reported to have lower baseline TCR diversity than healthy donors, and relapsed/refractory patients were reported to have lower baseline TCR diversity still. Trial patients with a complete response had baseline diversity similar to that of newly diagnosed patients, while partial responders and progressors had significantly lower diversity. The study was limited to a single clinical trial cohort, and causes of repertoire differences, possibly disease activity or prior therapy, remained undefined. A significant rise by C4D1 was seen in CD4+ but not CD8+ TCR diversity (p=0.0027 vs p=0.16), with the rise being most apparent in complete responders (p=0.02).

Sample time point, as interpreted from the label and publication: cycle 1 day 1 (C1D1), immediately before nivolumab initiation. Relapse after autologous stem cell transplantation had occurred in all trial patients, and cohorts A, B and C were distinguished by prior brentuximab vedotin exposure. A Miltenyi CD4+ T cell isolation kit was used for magnetic negative selection to purify CD4+ T cells from thawed PBMCs. The trial cohort included around 60 patients with relapsed/refractory classical Hodgkin lymphoma, and each patient had a best overall response of complete response, partial response or progressive disease. In the multi-cohort phase II CheckMate 205 trial, trial patients received single-agent nivolumab. Best overall response was determined by an independent review committee according to the 2007 International Working Group response criteria. Trial PBMCs were collected just before the start of nivolumab (C1D1) and during therapy at cycle 2 day 1 and cycle 4 day 1. Peripheral blood was collected in 8 mL Vacutainer Cell Preparation Tubes, from which PBMCs were isolated by centrifugation and then cryopreserved. Purified CD4+ and CD8+ fractions were prepared only for cases where an additional PBMC sample was available. Magnetically labelled cells were depleted on LS columns in a quadroMACS separator, and the flow-through was collected as the purified fraction.

The CDR3 holds 15 amino acids from the cysteine to the phenylalanine. Left in the record is the CDR3 DNA by itself, 45 bases read in frame from the first base. According to the germline V gene, CDR1 reads SGHDN and CDR2 reads FVKESK. The trim is 2 bases for V and 2 bases for J, with a gap of 11 bases between the germline ends. On this clone: Its binding antigen is unknown. Per-base quality was not reported, and no clone a single base away is much larger than it.

The Qiagen DNeasy kit was used to extract genomic DNA both from unsorted PBMCs and from the negatively selected CD4+ and CD8+ fractions. Using primers that anneal to V and J segments, immunoSEQ multiplex PCR amplified the TCR beta CDR3 regions. A synthetic immune receptor repertoire was used to minimize amplification bias, and any residual bias was removed computationally once sequencing was done. The authors' analysis ran thus. Repertoire diversity was quantified as the Shannon entropy index using custom Python scripts. Unsorted, CD4+ and CD8+ repertoires were analyzed separately, except for combined analyses in which CD4+ and CD8+ sequences were merged in silico. Clonal expansion was defined as at least a 2-fold frequency increase after treatment relative to C1D1, with a pseudocount of 0.5 for undetected baseline clones. Singleton clones were defined as clones with 0 or 1 copy at C1D1, and non-singleton clones were defined as clones with 2 or more copies. Clones expanded in unsorted samples were annotated as CD4+, CD8+ or unknown by matching protein sequences in sorted samples from the same patient. Wilcoxon tests were applied to paired samples to test diversity changes from C1D1 to C4D1. Not all clones reach the TCRdb copy of this immuneACCESS table, which keeps in-frame sequences only. Checked studies attribute under half of the gap to unresolved V genes and leave the rest unexplained. V, J and clone size are those of that table, while D and trimming were read from the DNA. This sample lists approximately 6,800 clones; roughly 79% were detected once. The top ten hold approximately 2.6% of the sample.

Here the sequenced sample was CD4+ T cells from blood, taken at baseline. Recombination joined TRBV14 with TRBJ2-3; the D gene could be either TRBD1 or TRBD2, each agreeing at 5 bases. This TCR derives from a human donor with classical Hodgkin lymphoma. CDR3 sequence: CASSQNLGATDTQYF. The DNA reads as follows: TGTGCCAGCAGCCAAAATCTCGGGGCCACAGATACGCAGTATTTT.